This entry lists 23 T cell receptor beta chains sequenced from one sample in a study of T cells expressing NK-cell markers. From its re-call of the 5' RACE reads, TCRdb lists each CDR3 protein once, without DNA. Its table lists 250,000 or so distinct CDR3 sequences. What was sequenced was blood T cells: a sorted CD56 or NKG2C T cell subset, CD4+ or CD8+ T cells, or bulk PBMC T cells (not recorded which). The receptors were sampled from a woman aged 18-70 years in good health.

The CDR3 loop is CSASAGGRTDTQYF. V gene TRBV20-1 combines with J gene TRBJ2-3; TCRdb proposes TRBD2, but this gene call is untestable without DNA. The CDR3 has 14 amino acids. Germline V gene lookup returns CDR1 DFQATT and CDR2 SNEGSKA (reference sequence).

The chain employs TRBV18 and TRBJ1-5; the TCRdb D gene call, TRBD1, has no DNA to confirm it. CDR1 and CDR2 from the germline V gene are KGHSH and LQKENI. This CDR3 has 14 amino acids. The CDR3 loop reads CASASTDSNQPQHF.

The chain has TRBV12-3 or TRBV12-4 and TRBJ2-3; TCRdb's assignment of TRBD2 cannot be checked, as there is no DNA. This CDR3 contains 16 residues. The CDR3 loop reads CASSFTIQGPTDTQYF.

V gene TRBV20-1 combines with J gene TRBJ2-1; TCRdb proposes TRBD2, but this gene call is untestable without DNA. From germline, CDR1 is DFQATT and CDR2 SNEGSKA (reference sequence). The CDR3 is 15 amino acids. The CDR3 here is CSARRAGLTYNEQFF.

The genes are TRBV6-5 and TRBJ1-5; TCRdb outputs TRBD1, but without DNA this stays unchecked. CDR1 is MNHEY, CDR2 SVGAGI, per germline. The CDR3 has 14 amino acids. The CDR3 loop reads CASSLTTGDQPQHF.

V is TRBV7-9 and J is TRBJ2-3. The CDR3 extends over 11 amino acids. CDR1 is SEHNR and CDR2 is FQNEAQ in the germline V gene (reference sequence). CDR3 residues: CASSPENTQYF.

V is TRBV7-9 and J is TRBJ2-7; the TRBD1 assignment by TCRdb is unverifiable without DNA. This CDR3 region has 15 residues. Germline V gene lookup returns CDR1 SEHNR and CDR2 FQNEAQ (reference sequence). This CDR3 reads CASSPRDSSAYEQYF.

V gene TRBV20-1 combines with J gene TRBJ2-3; TCRdb designates TRBD1, a call that cannot be tested without DNA. Germline values: CDR1 DFQATT, CDR2 SNEGSKA (reference sequence). The length of the CDR3 is 14 residues. CDR3 in amino acids: CSAIRTGGAGRQYF.

The chain uses TRBV6-5 and TRBJ2-1; TCRdb's D call, TRBD1, is unchecked because there is no DNA. The CDR3 sequence is 16 residues long. Germline loops: CDR1 MNHEY, CDR2 SVGAGI. CDR3 in amino acids: CASSYPGTGSKDEQFF.

The CDR3 sequence: CASSLGRGIRYNEQFF. V is TRBV11-1 and J is TRBJ2-1. Germline V gives CDR1 SGHAT, CDR2 FQDESV (reference sequence). The CDR3 runs to 16 residues. Full variable domain (rest looked up from reference TRBV11-1 and TRBJ2-1): EAEVAQSPRYKITEKSQAVAFWCDPISGHATLYWYRQILGQGPELLVQFQDESVVDDSQLPKDRFSAERLKGVDSTLKIQPAELGDSAMYLCASSLGRGIRYNEQFFGPGTRLTVL.

The chain recombines TRBV5-1 with TRBJ2-7; as DNA is missing, the TRBD2 call by TCRdb cannot be tested. The CDR3 contains 12 residues. The germline V gene has CDR1 SGHRS and CDR2 YFSETQ. The CDR3 protein is CASSFGSGTSYF. Full variable domain (missing parts from reference TRBV5-1 and TRBJ2-7): KAGVTQTPRYLIKTRGQQVTLSCSPISGHRSVSWYQQTPGQGLQFLFEYFSETQRNKGNFPGRFSGRQFSNSRSEMNVSTLELGDSALYLCASSFGSGTSYFGPGTRLTVT.

V is TRBV9 and J is TRBJ1-2; TCRdb outputs TRBD1, but without DNA this stays unchecked. This CDR3 is built from 11 residues. Germline assignment: CDR1 SGDLS and CDR2 YYNGEE. The CDR3 sequence is CASSGGGGYTF.

The chain employs TRBV6-2 or TRBV6-3 and TRBJ1-1; TCRdb outputs TRBD1, but without DNA this stays unchecked. CDR3 length: 15 amino acids. Germline loops: CDR1 MNHEY, CDR2 SVGEGT. The CDR3 sequence: CASRSGATGDTEAFF.

The chain carries TRBV18 and TRBJ2-5; TCRdb selects TRBD2, and the lack of DNA leaves this call unchecked. The germline V gene encodes CDR1 KGHSH and CDR2 LQKENI. This CDR3 contains 13 residues. This CDR3 reads CASSPKRQETQYF. The full variable domain, its missing parts supplied by reference TRBV18 and TRBJ2-5, is NAGVMQNPRHLVRRRGQEARLRCSPMKGHSHVYWYRQLPEEGLKFMVYLQKENIIDESGMPKERFSAEFPKEGPSILRIQQVVRGDSAAYFCASSPKRQETQYFGPGTRLLVL.

V gene TRBV3-1 combines with J gene TRBJ2-1. In germline, CDR1 is LGHDT, CDR2 YNNKEL (reference sequence). The CDR3 loop spans 14 amino acids. CDR3 loop: CASSQDPPRFRQFF.

The gene calls are TRBV6-2 or TRBV6-3 and TRBJ1-5; TCRdb lists TRBD1, though no DNA is available to test this call. The CDR3 consists of 16 residues. Germline CDR1 is MNHEY and CDR2 is SVGEGT. This CDR3 is CASSGRPYYSNQPQHF.

The V call is TRBV6-2 or TRBV6-3, the J call TRBJ1-6; TCRdb calls TRBD1, which cannot be checked without DNA. The germline V gene has CDR1 MNHEY and CDR2 SVGEGT. This CDR3 is built from 14 residues. CDR3: CASSRTGANSPLHF.

The V and J genes are TRBV11-2 and TRBJ2-1; the TCRdb call, TRBD1, lacks DNA for checking. This CDR3 contains 18 residues. Looked up from germline, CDR1 is SGHAT and CDR2 is FQNNGV. CDR3: CASSHRDRALSSYNEQFF.

The chain has TRBV20-1 and TRBJ2-1; TCRdb proposes TRBD2, but this gene call is untestable without DNA. There are 15 residues in the CDR3. CDR1 is DFQATT and CDR2 is SNEGSKA in the germline V gene (reference sequence). The CDR3 region is CSARDGTSISDEQFF.

The rearrangement joins TRBV7-2 to TRBJ2-7; TCRdb's D gene call, TRBD2, goes unchecked for lack of DNA. The CDR3 spans 14 residues. CDR1 and CDR2 from the germline V gene are SGHTA and FQGNSA. The CDR3 loop reads CASSLPGGHYEQYF.

The gene calls are TRBV12-3 or TRBV12-4 and TRBJ2-3; the D call of TRBD2 rests on TCRdb alone, since no DNA is present to check it. The CDR3 loop spans 17 amino acids. This CDR3 reads CASSLAQGSGTPDTQYF.

The J gene is TRBJ1-1, the V gene TRBV20-1; checking the TCRdb D call of TRBD1 is not possible without DNA. This CDR3 region has 11 residues. Per germline, CDR1 DFQATT and CDR2 SNEGSKA (reference sequence). The CDR3 protein is CLGAENTEAFF.

CDR3 in amino acids: CAWKWSQAGNTIYF. The rearrangement joins TRBV30 to TRBJ1-3. Germline V CDR1 and CDR2: GTSNPN, SVGIG (reference sequence). CDR3 length: 14 residues.